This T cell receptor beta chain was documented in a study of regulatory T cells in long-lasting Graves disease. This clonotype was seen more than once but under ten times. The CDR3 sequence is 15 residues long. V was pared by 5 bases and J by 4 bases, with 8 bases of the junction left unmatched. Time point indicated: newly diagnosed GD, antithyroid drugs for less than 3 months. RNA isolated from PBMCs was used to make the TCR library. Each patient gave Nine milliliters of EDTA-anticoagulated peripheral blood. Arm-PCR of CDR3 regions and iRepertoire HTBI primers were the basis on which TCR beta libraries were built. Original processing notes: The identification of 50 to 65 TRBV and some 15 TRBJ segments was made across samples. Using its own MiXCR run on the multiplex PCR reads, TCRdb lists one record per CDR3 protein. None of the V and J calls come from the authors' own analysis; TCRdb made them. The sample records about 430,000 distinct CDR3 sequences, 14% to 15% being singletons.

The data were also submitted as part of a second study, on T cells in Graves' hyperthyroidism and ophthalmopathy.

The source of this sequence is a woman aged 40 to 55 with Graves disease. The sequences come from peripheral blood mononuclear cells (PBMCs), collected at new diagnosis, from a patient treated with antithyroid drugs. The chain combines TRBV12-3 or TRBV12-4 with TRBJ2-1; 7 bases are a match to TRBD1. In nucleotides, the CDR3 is TGTGCCAGCAGTCCCCGACAGGGCGGGTACAATGAGCAGTTCTTC. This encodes CASSPRQGGYNEQFF.